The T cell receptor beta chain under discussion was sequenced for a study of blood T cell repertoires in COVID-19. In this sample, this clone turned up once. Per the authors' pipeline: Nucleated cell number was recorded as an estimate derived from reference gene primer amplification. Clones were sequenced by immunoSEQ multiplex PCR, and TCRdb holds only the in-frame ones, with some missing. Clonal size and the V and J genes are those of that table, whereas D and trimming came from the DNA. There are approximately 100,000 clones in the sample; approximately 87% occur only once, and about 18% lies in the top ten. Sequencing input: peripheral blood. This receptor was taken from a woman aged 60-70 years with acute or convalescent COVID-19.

The CDR3 coding sequence is TGCGCCAGCAGCTATCGGCGGTACACTGAAGCTTTCTTT. Translated, it gives CASSYRRYTEAFF. The gene calls are TRBV4-1 and TRBJ1-1; D not certain. Trimming removed 5 bases at V and 3 bases at J, with 10 bases between. This CDR3 is 13 amino acids long. Germline V gene lookup returns CDR1 MGHRA and CDR2 YSYEKL.